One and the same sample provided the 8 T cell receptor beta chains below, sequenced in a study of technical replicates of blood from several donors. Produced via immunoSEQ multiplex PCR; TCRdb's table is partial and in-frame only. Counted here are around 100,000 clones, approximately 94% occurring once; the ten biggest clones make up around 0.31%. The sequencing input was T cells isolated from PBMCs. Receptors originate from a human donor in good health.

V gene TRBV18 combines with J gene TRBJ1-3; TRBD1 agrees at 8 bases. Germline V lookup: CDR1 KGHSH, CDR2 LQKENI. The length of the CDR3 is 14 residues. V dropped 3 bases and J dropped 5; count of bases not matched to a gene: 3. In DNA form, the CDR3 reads TGTGCCAGCTCACCGGACAGGGCCAGAAACACCATATATTTT. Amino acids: CASSPDRARNTIYF.

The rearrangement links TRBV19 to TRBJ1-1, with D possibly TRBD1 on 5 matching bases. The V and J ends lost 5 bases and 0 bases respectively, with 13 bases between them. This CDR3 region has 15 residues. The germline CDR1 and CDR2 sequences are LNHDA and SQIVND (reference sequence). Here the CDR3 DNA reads TGTGCCAGTAGTCTGGAGGGGAGGATGAACACTGAAGCTTTCTTT. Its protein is CASSLEGRMNTEAFF.

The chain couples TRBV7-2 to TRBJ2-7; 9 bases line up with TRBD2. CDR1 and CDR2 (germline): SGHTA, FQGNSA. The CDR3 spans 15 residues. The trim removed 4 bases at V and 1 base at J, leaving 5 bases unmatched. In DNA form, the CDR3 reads TGTGCCAGCAGCTCGGGACTAGCTCATTCCTACGAGCAGTACTTC. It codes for CASSSGLAHSYEQYF. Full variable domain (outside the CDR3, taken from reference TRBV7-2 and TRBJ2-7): GAGVSQSPSNKVTEKGKDVELRCDPISGHTALYWYRQSLGQGLEFLIYFQGNSAPDKSGLPSDRFSAERTGGSVSTLTIQRTQQEDSAVYLCASSSGLAHSYEQYFGPGTRLTVT.

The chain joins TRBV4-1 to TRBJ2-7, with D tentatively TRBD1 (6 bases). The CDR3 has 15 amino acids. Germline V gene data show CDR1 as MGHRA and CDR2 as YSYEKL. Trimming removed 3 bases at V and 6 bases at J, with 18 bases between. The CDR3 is CASSHSPDRSIEQYF. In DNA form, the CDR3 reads TGCGCCAGCAGCCACTCACCTGACAGGTCTATCGAGCAGTACTTC.

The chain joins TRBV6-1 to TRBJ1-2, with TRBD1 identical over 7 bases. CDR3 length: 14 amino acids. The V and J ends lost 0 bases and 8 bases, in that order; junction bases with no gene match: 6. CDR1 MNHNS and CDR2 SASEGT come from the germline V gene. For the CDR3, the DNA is TGTGCCAGCAGTGAAGCCCCAGGGGGAGTAGGCTACACCTTC. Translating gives CASSEAPGGVGYTF.

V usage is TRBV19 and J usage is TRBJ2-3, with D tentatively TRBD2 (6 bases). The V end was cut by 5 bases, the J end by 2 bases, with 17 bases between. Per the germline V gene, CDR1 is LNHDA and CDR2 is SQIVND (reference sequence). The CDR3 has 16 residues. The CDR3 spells CASSGLRGGVTDTQYF. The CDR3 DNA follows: TGTGCCAGTAGTGGCCTGCGGGGCGGGGTCACAGATACGCAGTATTTT.

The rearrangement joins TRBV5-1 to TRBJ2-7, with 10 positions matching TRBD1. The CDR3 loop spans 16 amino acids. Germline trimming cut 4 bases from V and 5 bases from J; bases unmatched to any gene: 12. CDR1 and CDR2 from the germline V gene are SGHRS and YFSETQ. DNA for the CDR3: TGCGCCAGCAGCCCCGGGACAGGGGTTTCTCGTCACGAGCAGTACTTC. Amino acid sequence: CASSPGTGVSRHEQYF. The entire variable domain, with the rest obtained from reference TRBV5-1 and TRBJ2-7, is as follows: KAGVTQTPRYLIKTRGQQVTLSCSPISGHRSVSWYQQTPGQGLQFLFEYFSETQRNKGNFPGRFSGRQFSNSRSEMNVSTLELGDSALYLCASSPGTGVSRHEQYFGPGTRLTVT.

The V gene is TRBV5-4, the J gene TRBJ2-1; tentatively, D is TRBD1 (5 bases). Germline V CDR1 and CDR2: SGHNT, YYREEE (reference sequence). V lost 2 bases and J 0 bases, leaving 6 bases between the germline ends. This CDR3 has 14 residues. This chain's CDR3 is CASSFDSSYNEQFF. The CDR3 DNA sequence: TGTGCCAGCAGCTTCGACAGCTCCTACAATGAGCAGTTCTTC.